The 29 T cell receptor beta chains given below trace back to one sample, sequenced in a study of blood T cell repertoires in COVID-19. TCRdb's table, derived via immunoSEQ multiplex PCR, lists solely in-frame clones and lacks some. The sample contains under 250,000 clones, 84% of which appear only once. The sequencing sample was made of peripheral blood. These receptors originate from a man aged 50 to 60 with acute or convalescent COVID-19.

The chain recombines TRBV5-4 with TRBJ2-7; 10 positions match TRBD1. The CDR3 spans 15 residues. Germline loops: CDR1 SGHNT, CDR2 YYREEE (reference sequence). J lost 0 bases, V lost 0 bases, and 0 bases had no gene match. The CDR3 is CASSLGDRGSYEQYF. As DNA, the CDR3 is TGTGCCAGCAGCTTGGGGGACAGGGGCTCCTACGAGCAGTACTTC.

The chain carries TRBV5-4 and TRBJ1-2, with D perhaps matching TRBD1 (6 bases). In germline, CDR1 is SGHNT, CDR2 YYREEE (reference sequence). CDR3 length: 16 amino acids. V lost 0 bases to trimming and J lost 0 bases, with 12 bases between them. In nucleotides, the CDR3 is TGTGCCAGCAGCTTGGGGACAGTTATTGCTAACTATGGCTACACCTTC. It yields the protein CASSLGTVIANYGYTF.

The chain employs TRBV18 and TRBJ1-2; possibly TRBD1 for D (6 bases). This CDR3 has 13 amino acids. Germline CDR1 is KGHSH and CDR2 is LQKENI. Trimming removed 0 bases from V and 8 bases from J, with 10 bases in between. CDR3 coding DNA: TGTGCCAGCTCACCACCACAGGGAATGGGCTACACCTTC. Protein sequence: CASSPPQGMGYTF.

The chain is built from TRBV30 and TRBJ1-6, with 8 nucleotides matching TRBD1. CDR3 length: 13 residues. Germline V gives CDR1 GTSNPN, CDR2 SVGIG (reference sequence). V shed 5 bases and J 12 bases; nucleotides not matched to a gene: 9. DNA for the CDR3: TGTGCCTGGGAAGTTGACAGGGGAGTACCCCTCCACTTT. Translating gives CAWEVDRGVPLHF.

The chain couples TRBV5-1 to TRBJ2-7; 7 nucleotides align to TRBD2. CDR1 and CDR2 from the germline V gene are SGHRS and YFSETQ. This CDR3 contains 13 residues. V lost 3 bases and J lost 9; bases outside the gene matches: 9. The CDR3 reads CASSSGTIAAQYF. The CDR3 nucleotides read TGCGCCAGCAGCTCGGGGACTATCGCGGCGCAGTACTTC.

The chain couples TRBV15 to TRBJ1-2; 9 nucleotides line up with TRBD1. Germline CDR1 is LNHNV and CDR2 is YYDKDF (reference sequence). V was clipped by 1 base and J by 4 bases; unmatched bases: 4. The CDR3 totals 15 residues. DNA of the CDR3: TGTGCCACCAGCAGAGGGGACAGGGAGGGCTATGGCTACACCTTC. Protein product: CATSRGDREGYGYTF.

The chain recombines TRBV9 with TRBJ1-1; 8 bases agree with TRBD1. CDR1 and CDR2 (germline): SGDLS, YYNGEE. With 3 bases clipped from V and 1 base from J, the junction kept 2 bases outside the gene matches. This CDR3 has 14 residues. This CDR3 is CASSEQGGNTEAFF. The DNA for the CDR3 is TGTGCCAGCAGCGAACAGGGGGGGAACACTGAAGCTTTCTTT. Together with reference TRBV9 and TRBJ1-1, the CDR3 gives the full variable domain: DSGVTQTPKHLITATGQRVTLRCSPRSGDLSVYWYQQSLDQGLQFLIQYYNGEERAKGNILERFSAQQFPDLHSELNLSSLELGDSALYFCASSEQGGNTEAFFGQGTRLTVV.

The V gene is TRBV7-6, the J gene TRBJ1-5; D remains unclear. V lost 5 bases and J 7 bases, leaving 15 bases between the germline ends. CDR3 size: 14 residues. Germline-derived CDR1 and CDR2 are SGHVS and FNYEAQ. This chain's CDR3 is CASSQFEGGQPQHF. In DNA form, the CDR3 reads TGTGCCAGCAGCCAATTCGAGGGAGGACAGCCCCAGCATTTT.

The gene calls are TRBV12-5 and TRBJ1-2, with D unclear. CDR3 size: 13 residues. CDR1 is LGHNT, CDR2 FRNRAP, per germline. V lost 0 bases to trimming and J lost 9 bases, with 11 bases between them. The chain's CDR3 is CASGLVPGSSYTF. In nucleotides, the CDR3 is TGTGCTAGTGGTTTGGTACCCGGGTCCAGCTACACCTTC.

The CDR3 sequence: CATHSTGSYGYTF. The CDR3 DNA sequence: TGTGCCACCCACTCGACAGGGAGCTATGGCTACACCTTC. The chain employs TRBV6-5 and TRBJ1-2; 7 bases agree with TRBD1. CDR1 is MNHEY, CDR2 SVGAGI, per germline. The CDR3 totals 13 residues. Trimming took 10 bases from V and 4 from J; bases not matched to a gene: 9.

V is TRBV30 and J is TRBJ1-6; 8 positions agree with TRBD1. The CDR3 sequence is 15 residues long. Germline V gene sequence: CDR1 GTSNPN, CDR2 SVGIG (reference sequence). V was clipped by 7 bases and J by 5 bases; unmatched bases: 10. The CDR3 reads CAFSFRQGNNSPLHF. For the CDR3, the DNA is TGTGCCTTCTCGTTCCGACAGGGGAATAATTCACCCCTCCACTTT.

The chain has TRBV12-3 or TRBV12-4 and TRBJ1-5; 7 bases fit TRBD1. V was pared by 6 bases and J by 7 bases, with 6 bases of the junction left unmatched. The CDR3 is 13 amino acids. CDR3 coding DNA: TGTGCCAGCAGATCGACAGGGTACCAGCCCCAGCATTTT. This gives the protein CASRSTGYQPQHF.

The chain has TRBV28 and TRBJ1-5; 10 nucleotides line up with TRBD1. Germline CDR1 is MDHEN and CDR2 is SYDVKM. Germline trimming cut 6 bases from V and 4 bases from J; bases unmatched to any gene: 12. CDR3 length: 17 residues. DNA of the CDR3: TGTGCCAGCAGATCACGACAGGGGGCGAATACTAATCAGCCCCAGCATTTT. It codes for CASRSRQGANTNQPQHF.

The CDR3 DNA reads TGTGCCAGCAGTACCCACAGGGGAGGTAATGAAAAACTGTTTTTT. Translation gives CASSTHRGGNEKLFF. The chain employs TRBV28 and TRBJ1-4; 7 nucleotides agree with TRBD1. The CDR3 length is 15 residues. Per germline, CDR1 MDHEN and CDR2 SYDVKM. V dropped 5 bases and J dropped 4; count of bases not matched to a gene: 7.

This chain joins TRBV7-8 and TRBJ2-7; 14 bases are shared with TRBD2. CDR3 length equals 19 residues. The trim removed 4 bases at V and 3 bases at J, leaving 14 bases unmatched. Germline-derived CDR1 and CDR2 are SGHVS and FQNEAQ. The CDR3 sequence is CASSSTRPGTSGSYYEQYF. The CDR3, as DNA: TGTGCCAGCAGCTCTACCAGGCCCGGGACTAGCGGGAGTTACTACGAGCAGTACTTC.

V gene TRBV7-3 combines with J gene TRBJ2-7; 8 bases map to TRBD1. Germline loops: CDR1 SGHTA, CDR2 FQGTGA. The CDR3 contains 17 residues. V lost 5 bases, J lost 6 bases, and 18 bases stayed unmatched. This chain's CDR3 is CASSPTDRGWGYSEQYF. Written as DNA, the CDR3 is TGTGCCAGCAGCCCCACAGACAGGGGTTGGGGGTACTCCGAGCAGTACTTC.

The CDR3 DNA reads TGCAGCGTCGGACAGGGGTCTGGCTACACCTTC. Translated: CSVGQGSGYTF. The rearrangement links TRBV29-1 to TRBJ1-2; 9 bases are shared with TRBD1. Trimming cost V 6 bases and J 7 bases; bases outside gene matches: 3. Germline V gene sequence: CDR1 SQVTM, CDR2 ANQGSEA. The CDR3 extends over 11 amino acids.

The V call is TRBV27, the J call TRBJ1-6; D is possibly TRBD1 (6 bases). Germline CDR1 reads MNHEY; CDR2 reads SMNVEV (reference sequence). This CDR3 contains 20 residues. The V end was cut by 2 bases, the J end by 7 bases, with 27 bases between. DNA for the CDR3: TGTGCCAGCAGTTTACGTGGGGTACAGGGTAAGGGGCCTATGAATTCACCCCTCCACTTT. Its translation is CASSLRGVQGKGPMNSPLHF.

The chain recombines TRBV12-3 or TRBV12-4 with TRBJ1-3, with TRBD1 as a possible D gene (6 bases). The V end lost 7 bases, the J end lost 4 bases, and 11 bases lay between the germline ends. This CDR3 is 13 amino acids long. For the CDR3, the DNA is TGTGCCAGCATTCTTGGGGGCGGAAACACCATATATTTT. As protein: CASILGGGNTIYF.

The rearrangement links TRBV27 to TRBJ1-6; 9 bases line up with TRBD1. This CDR3 is built from 16 residues. Losses at the gene ends were 3 bases for V and 11 bases for J; bases not matched to a gene: 11. Germline V gene sequence: CDR1 MNHEY, CDR2 SMNVEV (reference sequence). CDR3 protein: CASSLPGTGPSPPLHF. In DNA, the CDR3 is TGTGCCAGCAGTTTGCCCGGGACAGGGCCTTCCCCACCCCTCCACTTT.

CDR3 in amino acids: CASSRVWGVNTEAFF. The CDR3 DNA reads TGTGCCAGCAGCCGGGTTTGGGGGGTAAACACTGAAGCTTTCTTT. The chain joins TRBV11-2 to TRBJ1-1; D is possibly TRBD1 (5 bases). V was clipped by 5 bases and J by 2 bases, with 15 bases between them. This CDR3 spans 15 amino acids. Germline CDR1 is SGHAT and CDR2 is FQNNGV.

The V and J genes are TRBV9 and TRBJ2-2, with 11 bases matching TRBD2. Germline values: CDR1 SGDLS, CDR2 YYNGEE. The V gene end was trimmed by 4 bases and the J gene end by 10 bases; junction bases not matched to a gene: 9. This CDR3 is built from 15 residues. In DNA, the CDR3 is TGTGCCAGCAGCCCCCAGACGACTAGCGGGATGGAGCTGTTTTTT. It specifies CASSPQTTSGMELFF.

The chain is built from TRBV28 and TRBJ1-5, with D possibly TRBD1 on 5 matching bases. Trimming pared 8 bases from V and 11 bases from J, leaving 19 bases between. This CDR3 comprises 13 residues. Germline V gene lookup returns CDR1 MDHEN and CDR2 SYDVKM. The chain's CDR3 is CASVTAIRGAQHF. The DNA of the CDR3 is TGTGCCAGCGTAACAGCGATTAGGGGTGCCCAGCATTTT.

J is TRBJ1-5 and V is TRBV19, with a tentative D call TRBD1 (6 bases). Germline V gives CDR1 LNHDA, CDR2 SQIVND (reference sequence). There are 15 residues in the CDR3. Trimming removed 7 bases from V and 4 bases from J, with 17 bases in between. The CDR3 coding sequence is TGTGCCAGTACGGAATCGTGGGGGCGAAATCAGCCCCAGCATTTT. As protein: CASTESWGRNQPQHF.

The count of this clone is one. The chain links TRBV24-1 to TRBJ1-2; D is ambiguous. V lost 0 bases to trimming and J lost 5 bases, with 9 bases between them. The CDR3 contains 14 residues. Looked up from germline, CDR1 is KGHDR and CDR2 is SFDVKD. Here the CDR3 DNA reads TGTGCCACCAGTGATTTGGGCCAGGAATATGGCTACACCTTC. As protein: CATSDLGQEYGYTF.

The chain uses TRBV2 and TRBJ2-1, with 9 bases fitting TRBD2. The CDR3 sequence is 14 residues long. Unmatched junction bases numbered 5, after V lost 8 bases and J lost 3 bases. The germline gives CDR1 SNHLY, CDR2 FYNNEI. For the CDR3, the DNA is TGTGCCAGCGAGCGGGAGGCCTTCTACAATGAGCAGTTCTTC. Protein product: CASEREAFYNEQFF. Looking up the rest from reference TRBV2 and TRBJ2-1 gives the full variable domain: EPEVTQTPSHQVTQMGQEVILRCVPISNHLYFYWYRQILGQKVEFLVSFYNNEISEKSEIFDDQFSVERPDGSNFTLKIRSTKLEDSAMYFCASEREAFYNEQFFGPGTRLTVL.

A note on this clone: Within the sample, other DNA sequences also encode this same CDR3. V gene TRBV18 combines with J gene TRBJ1-2, with 8 nucleotides matching TRBD1. V lost 3 bases to trimming and J lost 3 bases; unmatched junction nucleotides: 3. The CDR3 covers 14 residues. In germline, CDR1 is KGHSH, CDR2 LQKENI. The CDR3: CASSPGTGHYGYTF. The CDR3 nucleotides are TGTGCCAGCTCACCCGGGACAGGACACTATGGCTACACCTTC.

V is TRBV25-1 and J is TRBJ1-2, with D perhaps matching TRBD1 (5 bases). V lost 10 bases and J lost 4, with 13 bases in between. The CDR3 runs to 12 residues. Germline CDR1 reads MGHDK; CDR2 reads SYGVNS. CDR3 protein: CATEQVLYGYTF. The DNA of the CDR3 is TGTGCCACCGAACAGGTCCTCTATGGCTACACCTTC.

CDR3 DNA sequence: TGTGCCTGGAGGGGACAGCCGAATCAGCCCCAGCATTTT. It is translated as CAWRGQPNQPQHF. This chain connects TRBV30 to TRBJ1-5; 7 nucleotides match TRBD1. V shed 3 bases, J shed 4 bases, and the junction held 3 bases outside the gene matches. Germline CDR1 is GTSNPN and CDR2 is SVGIG (reference sequence). CDR3 size: 13 residues. Supplemented by reference TRBV30 and TRBJ1-5, the full variable domain reads SQTIHQWPATLVQPVGSPLSLECTVEGTSNPNLYWYRQAAGRGLQLLFYSVGIGQISSEVPQNLSASRPQDRQFILSSKKLLLSDSGFYLCAWRGQPNQPQHFGDGTRLSIL.